The 2 T cell receptor beta chains in this list originate from one sample, sequenced in a study of control samples from healthy donors and cancer patients. Here immunoSEQ multiplex PCR was the method, and the copy in TCRdb shows in-frame clones only, minus some. This table has around 130,000 clones, about 95% appearing once. The material sequenced was blood. The receptors originated from a man younger than 45 in good health.

The chain recombines TRBV2 with TRBJ1-6; TRBD1 agrees at 8 bases. Germline lookup yields CDR1 SNHLY and CDR2 FYNNEI. The CDR3 length is 14 residues. With 8 bases clipped from V and 7 bases from J, the junction kept 7 bases outside the gene matches. CDR3 loop: CASVGQGDNSPLHF. In nucleotides, the CDR3 is TGTGCCAGCGTAGGACAGGGAGACAATTCACCCCTCCACTTT.

This clone was seen once. The chain couples TRBV15 to TRBJ2-5; 8 nucleotides align to TRBD2. The ends lost 0 bases at V and 1 base at J; junction bases unmatched: 7. CDR3 size: 17 residues. From germline, CDR1 is LNHNV and CDR2 YYDKDF (reference sequence). The CDR3: CATSRDQGGGSQETQYF. The CDR3, as DNA: TGTGCCACCAGCAGAGATCAAGGCGGGGGGTCCCAAGAGACCCAGTACTTC.